This entry concerns a single T cell receptor beta chain. The antigen remains undetermined. The V end lost 4 bases, the J end lost 0 bases, and 7 bases lay between the germline ends. CDR1 and CDR2 (germline): MGHDK, SYGVNS. The CDR3 length is 14 residues. The TCR beta CDR3 regions underwent amplification using RNA transcripts as the source. First-round RT-PCR targeting the TCR CDR3 was performed with the HTBI primer set. TCRdb reprocessed the multiplex PCR reads with MiXCR, giving one entry per CDR3 protein. The data show approximately 690,000 distinct CDR3 sequences, about 14% seen once. The sample originates from a study of T cells in Graves' hyperthyroidism and ophthalmopathy. General study findings and limits: Blood samples included most of the expanded thyroid clonotypes exceeding 0.001. Ophthalmopathy, which appeared later, was predicted by the model a median roughly 6.4 months before onset.

Sequenced material: blood. This sequence was found in a woman aged 45-65 years with Graves' ophthalmopathy. The chain joins TRBV25-1 to TRBJ1-5; D unclear. CDR3 in amino acids: CASSGVGSNQPQHF. The CDR3 nucleotides are TGTGCCAGCAGTGGGGTAGGTAGCAATCAGCCCCAGCATTTT.